The clone carrying this TCR beta chain has more than one count but fewer than ten. Its target is unknown. This PCR relied on a set of 60 Vbeta primers and 13 Jbeta primers. Data came from immunoSEQ multiplex PCR; TCRdb stores just in-frame clones and leaves some out. Among approximately 72,000 clones listed, roughly 86% were seen once. The data were obtained in a study of cytomegalovirus exposure and HLA in healthy donors. Whole-study findings and limits: Accurate prediction of HLA-A and HLA-B alleles (for most subjects) was reportedly achieved from TCR beta sequences.

The CDR3 totals 14 residues. V lost 3 bases and J lost 1; bases outside the gene matches: 2. Germline V gene data show CDR1 as SGHTA and CDR2 as FQGNSA. Source material: PBMCs. This chain connects TRBV7-2 to TRBJ1-1, with 7 bases lining up with TRBD1. The sequence was obtained from a man younger than 35 in good health and CMV-seronegative. The CDR3 loop reads CASSLGTANTEAFF. Here the CDR3 DNA reads TGTGCCAGCAGCTTGGGGACAGCGAACACTGAAGCTTTCTTT.